This TCR beta chain is from a study of vaccination effects on CD4 cells after COVID-19. TCRdb keeps only in-frame clones here, not all; method: immunoSEQ multiplex PCR. The sample carries 23,000 or so clones, about four fifths recorded once. A note on this clone: No antigen is known for it.

Expansion of antigen-specific CD4+ T cells with viral peptide pools was carried out by the ViraFEST assay before sequencing. Investigators separated out CD4+ T cells once approximately 11 days of culture had passed. Each participant was administered two doses of either the BNT162b2 or the mRNA-1273 vaccine. Germline CDR1 is LNHNV and CDR2 is YYDKDF (reference sequence). The CDR3 consists of 17 residues. V dropped 0 bases and J dropped 2; count of bases not matched to a gene: 6. The source material was CD4+ T cells from PBMCs cultured with SARS-CoV-2 spike peptides, sampled after COVID-19 vaccination. The V gene is TRBV15, the J gene TRBJ2-2; 7 positions match TRBD1. This sequence was found in a human donor who received a COVID-19 vaccine. Some clones in this sample may be carry-over from other donors' samples. Here the CDR3 reads CATSRDRGTANTGELFF. The CDR3 DNA reads TGTGCCACCAGCAGAGATCGTGGGACAGCTAACACCGGGGAGCTGTTTTTT.